Shown below are 20 T cell receptor beta chains from a single sample sequenced in a study of cytomegalovirus exposure and HLA in healthy donors. The PCR contained 60 Vbeta and 13 Jbeta primers. Here immunoSEQ multiplex PCR was the method, and the copy in TCRdb shows in-frame clones only, minus some. The table includes 75,000 to 80,000 clones, about 78% detected once. The sample comprised PBMCs. The receptors were gathered from a woman between 40 and 50 years old in good health and CMV-seropositive.

The chain uses TRBV4-3 and TRBJ2-7, with a tentative D call TRBD2 (6 bases). Per germline, CDR1 LGHNA and CDR2 YSLEER. The V gene lost 1 base and the J gene lost 2 bases, with 9 bases spanning the gap. CDR3 size: 14 residues. For the CDR3, the DNA is TGCGCCAGCAGCCAAGTGCGGGGACCCTACGAGCAGTACTTC. It translates to CASSQVRGPYEQYF.

V gene TRBV6-1 combines with J gene TRBJ2-5, with 8 bases lining up with TRBD2. Germline V gene sequence: CDR1 MNHNS, CDR2 SASEGT. Unmatched junction bases numbered 7, after V lost 2 bases and J lost 2 bases. The CDR3 length is 16 residues. The CDR3 sequence: CASSEMSGGNQETQYF. The CDR3, as DNA: TGTGCCAGCAGTGAAATGAGCGGGGGCAATCAAGAGACCCAGTACTTC.

This chain uses TRBV5-1 with TRBJ2-3, with D uncertain. The germline V and J ends were trimmed by 0 bases and 6 bases, with 11 bases remaining between them. This CDR3 has 14 residues. The germline V gene encodes CDR1 SGHRS and CDR2 YFSETQ. CDR3 in amino acids: CASSLGARMDTQYF. The CDR3, as DNA: TGCGCCAGCAGCTTGGGGGCCCGGATGGATACGCAGTATTTT.

The V and J genes are TRBV21-1 and TRBJ2-3; TRBD2 is the table's D call, not checked against the DNA. TRBV21-1 is a documented pseudogene. The CDR3 contains 15 residues. The CDR3: CASSTQRGGTDTQYF. The CDR3 bases are TGTGCCAGCAGCACTCAGCGGGGCGGCACAGATACGCAGTATTTT.

The chain employs TRBV6-5 and TRBJ2-1; 7 bases are shared with TRBD2. The CDR3 contains 15 residues. The germline V gene has CDR1 MNHEY and CDR2 SVGAGI. J was trimmed by 4 bases and V by 6 bases; bases with no gene match: 9. The CDR3 spells CASSPTSLKYNEQFF. Here the CDR3 DNA reads TGTGCCAGCAGCCCGACTAGCCTCAAATACAATGAGCAGTTCTTC.

This rearrangement joins TRBV29-1 to TRBJ1-2; D is unclear. This CDR3 region has 11 residues. Germline V gives CDR1 SQVTM, CDR2 ANQGSEA. Trimming cost V 7 bases and J 2 bases, with 8 bases left between them. The CDR3 loop is CSATVNYGYTF. The CDR3 DNA sequence: TGCAGCGCCACTGTCAACTATGGCTACACCTTC.

The genes are TRBV5-1 and TRBJ1-3, with 7 bases that match TRBD1. J lost 0 bases, V lost 4 bases, and 4 bases had no gene match. The CDR3 runs to 15 residues. In germline, CDR1 is SGHRS, CDR2 YFSETQ. CDR3 loop: CASSGGTDSGNTIYF. The CDR3 DNA sequence: TGCGCCAGCAGCGGAGGGACAGACTCTGGAAACACCATATATTTT.

This chain uses TRBV7-2 with TRBJ2-1, with 10 bases matching TRBD2. J lost 7 bases, V lost 5 bases, and 8 bases had no gene match. The CDR3 has 15 amino acids. CDR1 is SGHTA and CDR2 is FQGNSA in the germline V gene. The CDR3 sequence is CASSRPSGGLNEQFF. The CDR3 DNA follows: TGTGCCAGCAGCCGCCCTAGCGGGGGCCTAAATGAGCAGTTCTTC.

The V gene is TRBV5-1, the J gene TRBJ2-2, with D possibly matching TRBD1 (6 bases). V lost 1 base and J 3 bases, leaving 10 bases between the germline ends. Germline CDR1 reads SGHRS; CDR2 reads YFSETQ. CDR3 length equals 15 residues. CDR3 sequence (DNA): TGCGCCAGCAGCTTGTCCAGACAGGACACCGGGGAGCTGTTTTTT. Its protein is CASSLSRQDTGELFF. Full variable domain (rest looked up from reference TRBV5-1 and TRBJ2-2): KAGVTQTPRYLIKTRGQQVTLSCSPISGHRSVSWYQQTPGQGLQFLFEYFSETQRNKGNFPGRFSGRQFSNSRSEMNVSTLELGDSALYLCASSLSRQDTGELFFGEGSRLTVL.

This clone was detected once. The rearrangement joins TRBV5-1 to TRBJ2-3; 8 bases agree with TRBD2. Trimming removed 6 bases from V and 2 bases from J; junction bases left unmatched: 11. The CDR3 runs to 16 residues. The germline V gene encodes CDR1 SGHRS and CDR2 YFSETQ. The CDR3 loop reads CASTYGTRSVTDTQYF. The CDR3 DNA is TGCGCCAGCACCTACGGGACTAGGTCTGTCACAGATACGCAGTATTTT.

The chain recombines TRBV5-6 with TRBJ2-2; TRBD1 agrees at 8 bases. V was pared by 5 bases and J by 0 bases, with 6 bases of the junction left unmatched. The CDR3 totals 16 residues. From germline, CDR1 is SGHDT and CDR2 YYEEEE. CDR3 sequence reads: CASSTMDRANTGELFF. The CDR3 coding sequence is TGTGCCAGCAGTACCATGGACAGGGCGAACACCGGGGAGCTGTTTTTT.

This chain uses TRBV5-1 with TRBJ2-7; TRBD1 aligns across 8 bases. V gave up 4 bases and J gave up 2 bases; unmatched junction bases: 5. Germline V gene data show CDR1 as SGHRS and CDR2 as YFSETQ. The CDR3 spans 14 residues. The CDR3 DNA follows: TGCGCCAGCAGCACAGGGGGGACAACCTACGAGCAGTACTTC. The encoded protein is CASSTGGTTYEQYF.

This clone was recorded a few times. This rearrangement joins TRBV30 to TRBJ1-1, with D possibly TRBD1 on 5 matching bases. From germline, CDR1 is GTSNPN and CDR2 SVGIG (reference sequence). CDR3 length: 14 amino acids. Trimming shortened V by 3 bases and J by 0 bases, and 11 bases separated the two germline ends. The CDR3 spells CAWRRQPMNTEAFF. In DNA form, the CDR3 reads TGTGCCTGGAGAAGACAGCCCATGAACACTGAAGCTTTCTTT.

The chain has TRBV6-1 and TRBJ1-1; 7 nucleotides align to TRBD1. The CDR3 loop spans 12 amino acids. The J segment lost 6 bases and the V segment lost 5 bases, leaving 3 bases of the junction unmatched. Germline V gives CDR1 MNHNS, CDR2 SASEGT. DNA of the CDR3: TGTGCCAGCAGTTTTGGGACAGCTGAAGCTTTCTTT. Translation: CASSFGTAEAFF.

The V call is TRBV6-1, the J call TRBJ2-7, with 11 bases fitting TRBD2. Germline-derived CDR1 and CDR2 are MNHNS and SASEGT. This CDR3 is built from 17 residues. J lost 2 bases, V lost 2 bases, and 8 bases had no gene match. The CDR3 DNA is TGTGCCAGCAGTGAACGGGCTAGCGGGGGGCCAGCCTACGAGCAGTACTTC. Its translation: CASSERASGGPAYEQYF.

J is TRBJ2-1 and V is TRBV28, with TRBD2 matching 11 bases. There are 16 residues in the CDR3. Germline V lookup: CDR1 MDHEN, CDR2 SYDVKM. V dropped 6 bases and J dropped 4; count of bases not matched to a gene: 8. The CDR3 DNA follows: TGTGCCAGCAGGCACGCTAGCGGGGGGCCGTACAATGAGCAGTTCTTC. It is translated as CASRHASGGPYNEQFF. Complete variable domain (other parts from reference TRBV28 and TRBJ2-1): DVKVTQSSRYLVKRTGEKVFLECVQDMDHENMFWYRQDPGLGLRLIYFSYDVKMKEKGDIPEGYSVSREKKERFSLILESASTNQTSMYLCASRHASGGPYNEQFFGPGTRLTVL.

V is TRBV5-1 and J is TRBJ2-1; tentatively, D is TRBD1 (7 bases). The V and J ends lost 4 bases and 7 bases respectively, with 18 bases between them. The CDR3 spans 15 residues. Germline assignment: CDR1 SGHRS and CDR2 YFSETQ. The CDR3 reads CASSAGQGGLNEQFF. CDR3 DNA: TGCGCCAGCAGCGCGGGTCAGGGGGGTCTGAATGAGCAGTTCTTC.

This clone occurred once. V gene TRBV19 combines with J gene TRBJ2-5, with D uncertain. The CDR3 spans 11 residues. V was clipped by 8 bases and J by 4 bases, with 8 bases between them. CDR1 is LNHDA, CDR2 SQIVND, per germline (reference sequence). CDR3 residues: CASVIRETQYF. CDR3 DNA: TGTGCCAGTGTTATTAGAGAGACCCAGTACTTC.

This chain links TRBV29-1 with TRBJ1-4; 11 bases align to TRBD1. CDR1 is SQVTM, CDR2 ANQGSEA, per germline. V shed 4 bases, J shed 7 bases, and the junction held 5 bases outside the gene matches. The CDR3 loop spans 14 amino acids. The CDR3 is CSVVPGQGGEKLFF. The CDR3, as DNA: TGCAGCGTTGTTCCGGGACAGGGGGGTGAAAAACTGTTTTTT.

The chain links TRBV27 to TRBJ1-1; the match to TRBD1 covers 9 bases. This CDR3 has 15 residues. Germline V gene sequence: CDR1 MNHEY, CDR2 SMNVEV (reference sequence). V lost 4 bases, J lost 2 bases, and 5 bases stayed unmatched. CDR3: CASSSRTGVNTEAFF. Here the CDR3 DNA reads TGTGCCAGCAGTTCCCGGACAGGGGTTAACACTGAAGCTTTCTTT.